Presented here are 11 T cell receptor beta chains from one specimen sequenced in a study of neurological immune-mediated disorders. Time point of the sample: longitudinal time-point 2. MiXCR was run by TCRdb on the 5' RACE reads, yielding one entry per CDR3 protein. In the table there are some 60,000 distinct CDR3 sequences, 9.7% of which are singletons. Material: PBMCs. The receptors were sampled from a man aged 25-45 years in good health.

This clonotype was observed many times. CDR3: CASSLGGQEQYF. In nucleotides, the CDR3 is TGTGCCAGCAGCTTAGGGGGGCAAGAGCAGTACTTC. The chain joins TRBV7-8 to TRBJ2-7; D might be TRBD1 (6 bases). The V and J ends lost 1 base and 7 bases respectively, with 8 bases between them. CDR3 size: 12 residues. Germline V gene sequence: CDR1 SGHVS, CDR2 FQNEAQ. Looking up the rest from reference TRBV7-8 and TRBJ2-7 gives the full variable domain: GAGVSQSPRYKVAKRGQDVALRCDPISGHVSLFWYQQALGQGPEFLTYFQNEAQLDKSGLPSDRFFAERPEGSVSTLKIQRTQQEDSAVYLCASSLGGQEQYFGPGTRLTVT.

There are many counts of this clonotype. This chain links TRBV6-6 with TRBJ1-2; the match to TRBD1 covers 10 bases. The CDR3 is 16 residues long. V was clipped by 3 bases and J by 6 bases; unmatched bases: 10. Germline CDR1 reads MNHNY; CDR2 reads SVGAGI (reference sequence). This CDR3 is CASSYTTTGGGNGYTF. The CDR3 DNA is TGTGCCAGCAGTTATACGACGACAGGGGGCGGTAATGGCTACACCTTC.

In this sample, this clonotype turned up many times. The chain joins TRBV27 to TRBJ2-5, with a weak D call TRBD2 (6 bases). The length of the CDR3 is 14 residues. In germline, CDR1 is MNHEY, CDR2 SMNVEV (reference sequence). Trimming cost V 6 bases and J 5 bases, with 16 bases left between them. The CDR3 DNA reads TGTGCCAGCAGGCAAAGGGACTTATTGGAGACCCAGTACTTC. Amino acid sequence: CASRQRDLLETQYF.

This clonotype has just a few counts. The chain joins TRBV10-3 to TRBJ2-7; 10 bases align to TRBD1. Germline CDR1 ENHRY, CDR2 SYGVKD. V shed 2 bases, J shed 3 bases, and the junction held 4 bases outside the gene matches. This CDR3 is built from 15 residues. For the CDR3, the DNA is TGTGCCATCAGTGAGCCGGGGGACAGGGGCTACGAGCAGTACTTC. As protein: CAISEPGDRGYEQYF.

This clonotype was detected many times. The chain has TRBV7-2 and TRBJ2-4; 9 nucleotides match TRBD2. The germline V gene has CDR1 SGHTA and CDR2 FQGNSA. The V and J ends lost 7 bases and 5 bases, in that order; junction bases with no gene match: 6. This CDR3 has 14 amino acids. CDR3 in DNA: TGTGCCAGCAAAATAGCGGGAGCGCAAAACATTCAGTACTTC. Protein: CASKIAGAQNIQYF.

This clonotype was seen many times. Here the CDR3 DNA reads TGCAGCGTCCTCCCAGGACAGGGGGCCCATGAGCAGTTCTTC. Amino acid sequence: CSVLPGQGAHEQFF. The chain recombines TRBV29-1 with TRBJ2-1, with TRBD1 matching 11 bases. From germline, CDR1 is SQVTM and CDR2 ANQGSEA. This CDR3 region has 14 residues. V dropped 6 bases and J dropped 8; count of bases not matched to a gene: 9.

This clonotype was observed once. This sequence joins TRBV18 and TRBJ1-5, with TRBD1 as a possible D gene (6 bases). Looked up from germline, CDR1 is KGHSH and CDR2 is LQKENI. V was trimmed by 1 base and J by 6 bases, leaving 13 bases between them. The CDR3 has 15 residues. Here the CDR3 DNA reads TGTGCCAGCTCACCACAGGGACACCTAAGTCAGCCCCAGCATTTT. Protein sequence: CASSPQGHLSQPQHF.

In its sample, this clonotype was seen many times. The chain uses TRBV20-1 and TRBJ2-1; D ambiguous. The ends were cut back, 6 bases at V and 4 bases at J, with 13 bases in the middle. CDR1 and CDR2 (germline): DFQATT, SNEGSKA (reference sequence). This CDR3 region has 13 residues. In nucleotides, the CDR3 is TGCAGTGCCCAGTCAAAGACTTACAATGAGCAGTTCTTC. This encodes CSAQSKTYNEQFF.

This clonotype was seen a few times. The rearrangement uses TRBV27 and TRBJ2-3; no firm D call. From germline, CDR1 is MNHEY and CDR2 SMNVEV (reference sequence). With 0 bases removed from V and 6 bases from J, the gap between germline ends came to 7 bases. The CDR3 has 13 amino acids. The CDR3 nucleotides are TGTGCCAGCAGTTTATCCGACGGGGATACGCAGTATTTT. It specifies CASSLSDGDTQYF.

The chain joins TRBV19 to TRBJ1-1; a weak D match, TRBD1 (6 bases). This CDR3 spans 15 amino acids. Germline-derived CDR1 and CDR2 are LNHDA and SQIVND (reference sequence). The V end was cut by 3 bases, the J end by 0 bases, with 11 bases between. As DNA, the CDR3 is TGTGCCAGTAGTATCAGCTACAGGGTGAACACTGAAGCTTTCTTT. Its protein is CASSISYRVNTEAFF. Supplemented by reference TRBV19 and TRBJ1-1, the full variable domain reads DGGITQSPKYLFRKEGQNVTLSCEQNLNHDAMYWYRQDPGQGLRLIYYSQIVNDFQKGDIAEGYSVSREKKESFPLTVTSAQKNPTAFYLCASSISYRVNTEAFFGQGTRLTVV.

The table lists this clonotype with many counts. This chain connects TRBV7-8 to TRBJ2-1; TRBD2 agrees at 8 bases. V lost 0 bases to trimming and J lost 7 bases; unmatched junction nucleotides: 8. The CDR3 extends over 16 amino acids. The germline V gene encodes CDR1 SGHVS and CDR2 FQNEAQ. In DNA, the CDR3 is TGTGCCAGCAGCTTAGCTAGCGGGACTCCGCGGAATGAGCAGTTCTTC. This codes for CASSLASGTPRNEQFF.